The 3 T cell receptor beta chains in this list originate from one sample, sequenced in a study of beta chain features in type 1 diabetes. Expressed TCRB transcripts were sequenced because the entire RNA isolate underwent reverse transcription. Some clones are missing from TCRdb's copy, which holds only in-frame ones; the method was immunoSEQ multiplex PCR. The data show 250,000 to 350,000 clones, roughly 13% seen once. Which antigens these TCRs recognize remains unknown. Findings of the study overall: Type 1 diabetes patients showed a moderate but significant shortening of TCRB CDR3s in all four CD4+ subsets.

Sequencing input: naive CD4+ T cells from blood. These receptors were obtained from a man under 40 with type 1 diabetes.

The chain uses TRBV18 and TRBJ2-1; the D gene is possibly TRBD2 (5 bases). In germline, CDR1 is KGHSH, CDR2 LQKENI. This CDR3 has 13 amino acids. V lost 3 bases and J lost 10, with 13 bases in between. The CDR3 loop reads CASSPTSRGEQFF. The CDR3 nucleotides are TGTGCCAGCTCACCCACCTCCCGAGGGGAGCAGTTCTTC.

J is TRBJ2-1 and V is TRBV4-1; TRBD2 agrees at 8 bases. The CDR3 is 17 amino acids. Germline V gene data show CDR1 as MGHRA and CDR2 as YSYEKL. V dropped 0 bases and J dropped 0; count of bases not matched to a gene: 4. This CDR3 is CASSQDSGVSSYNEQFF. The CDR3 region has the DNA TGCGCCAGCAGCCAAGATAGCGGGGTTAGCTCCTACAATGAGCAGTTCTTC.

A few counts support this clone. The rearrangement joins TRBV4-3 to TRBJ2-5; TRBD1 might be the D (6 bases). The V end was cut by 0 bases, the J end by 6 bases, with 14 bases between. This CDR3 comprises 15 residues. Per germline, CDR1 LGHNA and CDR2 YSLEER. The CDR3: CASSQEAGARKTQYF. The CDR3 DNA is TGCGCCAGCAGCCAAGAGGCAGGGGCGAGAAAGACCCAGTACTTC.